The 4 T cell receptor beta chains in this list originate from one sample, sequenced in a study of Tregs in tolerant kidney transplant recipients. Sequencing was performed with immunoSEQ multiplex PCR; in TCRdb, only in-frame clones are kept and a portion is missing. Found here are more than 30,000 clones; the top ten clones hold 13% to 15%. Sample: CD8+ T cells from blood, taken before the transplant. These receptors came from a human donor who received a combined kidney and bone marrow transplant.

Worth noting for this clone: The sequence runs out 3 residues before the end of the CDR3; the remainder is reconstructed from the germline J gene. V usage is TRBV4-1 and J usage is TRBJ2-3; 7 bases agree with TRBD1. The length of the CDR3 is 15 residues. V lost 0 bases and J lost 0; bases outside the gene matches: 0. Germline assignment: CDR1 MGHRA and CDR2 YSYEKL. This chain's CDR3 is CASSQEDRSTDTQYF. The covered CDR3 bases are TGCGCCAGCAGCCAAGAGGACAGGAGCACAGATACG.

The DNA read from the CDR3 is TGTGCCAGCAGTGCGGGGGGCGACGGAGAGACC. Translated: CASSAGGDGET. The complete CDR3 protein is CASSAGGDGETQYF. V is TRBV6-2 or TRBV6-3 and J is TRBJ2-5; the match to TRBD2 covers 8 bases. The read falls 3 residues short of the CDR3 end, and the missing part is taken from the germline J gene. The CDR3 has 14 amino acids. CDR1 is MNHEY, CDR2 SVGEGT, per germline. J was trimmed by 4 bases and V by 5 bases; bases with no gene match: 6.

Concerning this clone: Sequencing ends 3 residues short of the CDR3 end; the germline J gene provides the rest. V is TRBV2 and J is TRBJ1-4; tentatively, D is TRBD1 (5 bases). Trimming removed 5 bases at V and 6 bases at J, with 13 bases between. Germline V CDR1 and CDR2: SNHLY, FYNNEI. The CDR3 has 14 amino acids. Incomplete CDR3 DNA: TGTGCCAGCAGTCCCAGGCCAGGGTATGAAAAA. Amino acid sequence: CASSPRPGYEK. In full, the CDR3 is CASSPRPGYEKLFF. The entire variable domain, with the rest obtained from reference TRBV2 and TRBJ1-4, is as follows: EPEVTQTPSHQVTQMGQEVILRCVPISNHLYFYWYRQILGQKVEFLVSFYNNEISEKSEIFDDQFSVERPDGSNFTLKIRSTKLEDSAMYFCASSPRPGYEKLFFGSGTQLSVL.

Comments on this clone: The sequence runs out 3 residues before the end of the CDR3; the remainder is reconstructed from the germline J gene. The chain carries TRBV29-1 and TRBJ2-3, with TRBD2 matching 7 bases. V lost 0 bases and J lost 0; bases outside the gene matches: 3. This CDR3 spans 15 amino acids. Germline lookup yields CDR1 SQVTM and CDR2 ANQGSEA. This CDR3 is CSVEDRSGSTDTQYF. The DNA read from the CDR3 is TGCAGCGTTGAAGATCGTAGCGGGAGCACAGATACG.